This T cell receptor beta chain was recorded in a study of metastatic and nonmetastatic thyroid tumors. About the research overall: Malignant thyroid and benign thyroid patients provided blood and tumor or nodule tissue whose repertoires were compared.

All patients were treatment-naive before thyroid surgery. This clone appeared many times. What it recognizes is unknown. V lost 0 bases, J lost 0 bases, and 9 bases lay in between. The CDR3 is 15 residues long. The germline V gene encodes CDR1 LNHNV and CDR2 YYDKDF (reference sequence). Original handling: Clinicopathological groups of papillary thyroid cancer showed CDR3 differences that were used to build a distant-metastasis classifier. TCRdb redid the clone calls on the PCR reads using MiXCR. V and J calls and clone size were set by TCRdb, not the authors. This table has about 92,000 clones, 14% to 15% appearing once. Study findings and constraints: Versus benign nodules, malignant thyroid tumors reportedly had significantly higher TCR beta diversity, in blood and tumor.

The sequenced material came from blood. The clonotype comes from a female donor with papillary thyroid cancer or a benign thyroid nodule (not recorded which). Some clones in this sample may be carry-over from other donors' samples. The chain joins TRBV15 to TRBJ2-7; possibly TRBD1 for D (5 bases). The CDR3 nucleotides read TGTGCCACCAGCAGAGAAGGGGCTAGCTCCTACGAGCAGTACTTC. Amino acid sequence: CATSREGASSYEQYF.